This T cell receptor (beta chain) was captured by sequencing in a study of blood T cells in healthy people across ages. J lost 4 bases, V lost 5 bases, and 13 bases had no gene match. This CDR3 contains 17 residues. The germline V gene has CDR1 SEHNR and CDR2 FQNEAQ (reference sequence). A second PCR, run for about 6 to 11 cycles, used a sample-barcoded 5' primer plus a J-beta primer mix. TCRdb re-called the 5' RACE reads through MiXCR, storing one row per CDR3 protein. The top ten clones hold 3% to 4% of a sample with fewer than 800,000 distinct CDR3 sequences, more than 20% of them seen once. This clonotype was recorded a few times.

Sequencing was carried out using blood. The V gene is TRBV7-9, the J gene TRBJ2-1; 8 positions agree with TRBD2. This receptor was taken from a man aged 65 to 85 in good health. The CDR3: CASSPLGGASGYNEQFF. As DNA, the CDR3 is TGTGCCAGCAGCCCCCTTGGGGGGGCTAGCGGGTACAATGAGCAGTTCTTC.